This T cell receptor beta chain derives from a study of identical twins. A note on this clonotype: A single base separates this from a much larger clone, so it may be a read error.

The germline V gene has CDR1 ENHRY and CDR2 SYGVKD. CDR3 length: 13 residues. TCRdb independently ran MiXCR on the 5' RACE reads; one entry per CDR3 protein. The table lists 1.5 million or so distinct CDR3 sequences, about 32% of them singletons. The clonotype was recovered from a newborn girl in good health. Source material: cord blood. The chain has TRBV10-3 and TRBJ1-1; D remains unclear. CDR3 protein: CTISGRGLTEAFF. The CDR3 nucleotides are TGTACCATCAGTGGTCGTGGTTTAACTGAAGCTTTCTTT.